This T cell receptor beta chain was obtained from a study of PD-1 blockade in classical Hodgkin lymphoma. Overall study results and limits: At C4D1, TCR diversity had climbed significantly for CD4+ cells, though not for CD8+ cells.

Every single patient, without exception, relapsed after autologous stem cell transplantation, and brentuximab vedotin exposure varied. The data were produced by immunoSEQ multiplex PCR, yet TCRdb's version contains in-frame clones alone and is incomplete. The sample includes nearly 25,000 clones, 70% to 80% seen only once; the top ten take roughly 8%. Turning to this clone: Its matching antigen is unknown.

The CDR3 extends over 15 amino acids. The V and J ends lost 4 bases and 4 bases respectively, with 14 bases between them. The germline CDR1 and CDR2 sequences are SEHNR and FQNEAQ (reference sequence). The sequence was collected from a human donor with classical Hodgkin lymphoma. The V and J genes are TRBV7-9 and TRBJ1-5; tentatively, D is TRBD1 (5 bases). The sample was peripheral blood mononuclear cells (PBMCs), taken before the second cycle of nivolumab. The DNA of the CDR3 is TGTGCCAGCAGCTCCTCAGCGGCAGGGAATCAGCCCCAGCATTTT. This translates into CASSSSAAGNQPQHF.